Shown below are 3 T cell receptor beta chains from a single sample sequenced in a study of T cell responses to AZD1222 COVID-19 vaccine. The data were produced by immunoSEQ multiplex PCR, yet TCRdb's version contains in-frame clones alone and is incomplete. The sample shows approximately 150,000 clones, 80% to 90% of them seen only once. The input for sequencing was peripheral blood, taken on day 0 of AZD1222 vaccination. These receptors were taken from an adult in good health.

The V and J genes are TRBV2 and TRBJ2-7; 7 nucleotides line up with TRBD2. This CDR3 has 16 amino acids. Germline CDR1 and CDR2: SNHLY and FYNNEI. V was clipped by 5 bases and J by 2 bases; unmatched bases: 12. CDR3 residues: CASSRGGLEGTYEQYF. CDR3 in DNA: TGTGCCAGCAGTCGGGGAGGACTAGAGGGGACCTACGAGCAGTACTTC.

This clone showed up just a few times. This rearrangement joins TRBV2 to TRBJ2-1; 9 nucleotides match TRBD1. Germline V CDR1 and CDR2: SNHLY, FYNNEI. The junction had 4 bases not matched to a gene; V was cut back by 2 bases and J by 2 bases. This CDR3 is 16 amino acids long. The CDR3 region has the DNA TGTGCCAGCAGTGAATATGACAGGGGGGCCTACAATGAGCAGTTCTTC. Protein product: CASSEYDRGAYNEQFF.

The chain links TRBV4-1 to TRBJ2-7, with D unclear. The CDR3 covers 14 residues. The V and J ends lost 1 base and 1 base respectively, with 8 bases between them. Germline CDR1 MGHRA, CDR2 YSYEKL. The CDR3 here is CASSQVTDSYEQYF. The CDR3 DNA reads TGCGCCAGCAGCCAAGTTACGGATTCCTACGAGCAGTACTTC.